This T cell receptor (beta chain) was obtained from a study of OX40 agonist ivuxolimab in advanced cancers. Whole-study findings and limits: The investigators did not determine what antigen specificity the expanded peripheral T cells had.

Patients had blood sampled at baseline and again on cycle 4 day 1 and cycle 7 day 1. In regard to this clone: Its target is not known.

CDR1 is MGHRA and CDR2 is YSYEKL in the germline V gene. The CDR3 length is 18 residues. The trim removed 1 base at V and 8 bases at J, leaving 16 bases unmatched. Produced via immunoSEQ multiplex PCR; TCRdb's table is partial and in-frame only. The repertoire holds over 45,000 clones, with approximately 85% as singletons. This TCR derives from an adult with an advanced solid tumor such as melanoma, head and neck, liver or kidney cancer. This sample comprised CD4+ or CD8+ T cells sorted from blood, obtained in a trial of the OX40 agonist ivuxolimab. V and J are TRBV4-1 and TRBJ2-1; TRBD2 matches at 8 bases. CDR3 nucleotide sequence: TGCGCCAGCAGCCAAGCCTTAAGGGGGAAGCGGGAGTCCGATGAGCAGTTCTTC. Translated: CASSQALRGKRESDEQFF.